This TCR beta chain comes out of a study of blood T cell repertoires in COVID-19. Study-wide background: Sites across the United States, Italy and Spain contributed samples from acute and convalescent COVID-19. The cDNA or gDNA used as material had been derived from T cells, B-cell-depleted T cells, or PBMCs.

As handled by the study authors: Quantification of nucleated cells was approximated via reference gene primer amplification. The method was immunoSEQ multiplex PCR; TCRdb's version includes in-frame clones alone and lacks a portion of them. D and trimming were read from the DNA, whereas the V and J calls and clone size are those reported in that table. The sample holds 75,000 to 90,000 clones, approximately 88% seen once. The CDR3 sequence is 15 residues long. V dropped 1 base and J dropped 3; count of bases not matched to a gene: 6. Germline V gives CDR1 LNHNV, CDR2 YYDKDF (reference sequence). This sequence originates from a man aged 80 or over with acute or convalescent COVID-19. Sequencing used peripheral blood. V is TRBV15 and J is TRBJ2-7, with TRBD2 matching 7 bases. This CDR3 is CATSRGGGANYEQYF. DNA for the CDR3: TGTGCCACCAGCAGAGGGGGGGGAGCGAACTACGAGCAGTACTTC.